The 27 T cell receptor beta chains below were found in one sample sequenced in a study of neurological immune-mediated disorders. MiXCR, run by TCRdb on the 5' RACE reads, gives a single entry per CDR3 protein. In the table there are 33,000 or so distinct CDR3 sequences, roughly 7.3% of which are singletons. Sample: PBMCs. The receptors here all came from a woman aged 40 to 50 in good health.

This rearrangement joins TRBV20-1 to TRBJ2-2; TRBD1 aligns across 8 bases. Germline V lookup: CDR1 DFQATT, CDR2 SNEGSKA (reference sequence). Trimming cost V 6 bases and J 8 bases; bases outside gene matches: 8. This CDR3 region has 13 residues. For the CDR3, the DNA is TGCAGTGCACAGGGGGTTAACAATGGGGAGCTGTTTTTT. The encoded protein is CSAQGVNNGELFF.

This clonotype was recorded at least ten times. The CDR3 bases are TGTGCCAGCAGCTCACCAGGGGGGGACAAGTCCTACGAGCAGTACTTC. This codes for CASSSPGGDKSYEQYF. The chain carries TRBV7-9 and TRBJ2-7; tentatively, D is TRBD1 or TRBD2 (7 bases each). Germline CDR1 is SEHNR and CDR2 is FQNEAQ (reference sequence). The CDR3 sequence is 16 residues long. V was pared by 4 bases and J by 1 base, with 17 bases between.

This clonotype was counted ten times or more. The chain is built from TRBV14 and TRBJ1-1, with D unclear. Trimming stripped 1 base from V and 7 bases from J, with 1 base between. The CDR3 length is 10 residues. Germline V lookup: CDR1 SGHDN, CDR2 FVKESK. The DNA for the CDR3 is TGTGCCAGCAGCCAAGTTGAAGCTTTCTTT. Protein: CASSQVEAFF.

This clonotype has a count of ten or more. The rearrangement links TRBV9 to TRBJ2-2; 11 bases match TRBD2. J lost 4 bases, V lost 4 bases, and 9 bases had no gene match. The CDR3 loop spans 17 amino acids. CDR1 SGDLS and CDR2 YYNGEE come from the germline V gene. The CDR3 DNA is TGTGCCAGCAGCTCTAGCAATAGCGGGAGGGGCACCGGGGAGCTGTTTTTT. It specifies CASSSSNSGRGTGELFF.

This clonotype has at least ten counts. The chain employs TRBV4-1 and TRBJ2-3; weak D call: TRBD1 (6 bases). The CDR3 is made up of 16 amino acids. In germline, CDR1 is MGHRA, CDR2 YSYEKL. V lost 0 bases and J 2 bases, leaving 12 bases between the germline ends. CDR3 in amino acids: CASSQDGQPHTDTQYF. The CDR3 DNA reads as TGCGCCAGCAGCCAAGACGGACAGCCACACACAGATACGCAGTATTTT.

The chain recombines TRBV20-1 with TRBJ1-2; 10 nucleotides match TRBD1. Per germline, CDR1 DFQATT and CDR2 SNEGSKA (reference sequence). CDR3 length equals 13 residues. The junction had 5 bases not matched to a gene; V was cut back by 5 bases and J by 5 bases. CDR3 coding DNA: TGCAGTGCTGACCGGGACAGGGGTTATGGCTACACCTTC. It is translated as CSADRDRGYGYTF.

The sample holds many counts of this clonotype. The V and J genes are TRBV6-6 and TRBJ2-7; D call uncertain. Between the trimmed V and J ends, which lost 0 bases and 2 bases, there was a span of 8 bases. The CDR3 consists of 14 residues. Germline values: CDR1 MNHNY, CDR2 SVGAGI (reference sequence). CDR3 in amino acids: CASSYSRGPYEQYV. The CDR3 bases are TGTGCCAGCAGTTACTCGAGAGGACCCTACGAGCAGTACGTC.

This clonotype was seen many times. The V and J genes are TRBV28 and TRBJ2-3; 9 bases fit TRBD1. The CDR3 is 15 residues long. Germline-derived CDR1 and CDR2 are MDHEN and SYDVKM. V shed 3 bases, J shed 2 bases, and the junction held 3 bases outside the gene matches. CDR3 amino acids: CASSFGTGFTDTQYF. Written as DNA, the CDR3 is TGTGCCAGCAGTTTCGGGACAGGGTTCACAGATACGCAGTATTTT.

A word on this clonotype: This may stem from a read error, because a much larger clone lies one nucleotide away. This CDR3 is CSDSDRGNYGYTF. CDR3 DNA: TGCAGTGATAGCGACAGGGGAAACTATGGCTACACCTTC. The V call is TRBV20-1, the J call TRBJ1-2, with 8 bases aligning to TRBD1. From germline, CDR1 is DFQATT and CDR2 SNEGSKA (reference sequence). This CDR3 region has 13 residues. V was pared by 7 bases and J by 2 bases, with 6 bases of the junction left unmatched.

This clonotype was detected ten times or more. V usage is TRBV12-3 or TRBV12-4 and J usage is TRBJ2-3, with TRBD1 as a possible D gene (5 bases). The CDR3 has 16 amino acids. Between the trimmed V and J ends, which lost 6 bases and 11 bases, there was a span of 27 bases. The chain's CDR3 is CASSTSLQGTAVQQYF. The CDR3 coding sequence is TGTGCCAGCAGCACCTCTCTCCAGGGTACCGCCGTTCAGCAGTATTTT.

This clonotype was seen repeatedly, ten times or more. The genes are TRBV6-4 and TRBJ2-3; D is perhaps TRBD1 (5 bases). Germline CDR1 MRHNA, CDR2 SNTAGT. V was shortened by 6 bases and J by 7 bases, with 26 bases between the two germline ends. The CDR3 has 17 amino acids. CDR3 region: CASSQFNLREIGYTQYF. The CDR3 nucleotides read TGTGCCAGCAGCCAATTCAACCTCAGGGAAATCGGGTATACGCAGTATTTT.

This clonotype was seen many times. The chain employs TRBV20-1 and TRBJ2-3; 8 nucleotides agree with TRBD2. The CDR3 spans 14 residues. V shed 1 base and J 1 base; nucleotides not matched to a gene: 1. The germline V gene has CDR1 DFQATT and CDR2 SNEGSKA (reference sequence). CDR3 loop: CSARVGGGTDTQYF. DNA of the CDR3: TGCAGTGCTAGAGTCGGGGGGGGCACAGATACGCAGTATTTT.

The V and J genes are TRBV12-3 or TRBV12-4 and TRBJ1-6; 11 nucleotides agree with TRBD1. V shed 6 bases and J 0 bases; nucleotides not matched to a gene: 13. The CDR3 sequence is 20 residues long. CDR3 DNA sequence: TGTGCCAGCAGATTCCCCCGGACAGGGGGCAATAGCTCCTATAATTCACCCCTCCACTTT. Encoded protein: CASRFPRTGGNSSYNSPLHF.

Many counts were recorded for this clonotype. The genes are TRBV5-1 and TRBJ1-6; 7 bases align to TRBD1. This CDR3 contains 15 residues. The J segment lost 5 bases and the V segment lost 2 bases, leaving 4 bases of the junction unmatched. Germline V gives CDR1 SGHRS, CDR2 YFSETQ. The CDR3 DNA follows: TGCGCCAGCAGCTTTCAAGGGGGCAATAATTCACCCCTCCACTTT. Protein: CASSFQGGNNSPLHF.

This clonotype was recorded at least ten times. The chain has TRBV27 and TRBJ2-1, with D maybe TRBD1 (6 bases). V dropped 8 bases and J dropped 1 base, with 18 bases sitting between them. The germline V gene encodes CDR1 MNHEY and CDR2 SMNVEV (reference sequence). The CDR3 consists of 16 residues. CDR3 loop: CASSKPGTRSYNEQFF. CDR3 coding DNA: TGTGCCAGCTCGAAGCCCGGGACACGTTCCTACAATGAGCAGTTCTTC.

The genes are TRBV19 and TRBJ1-5, with D uncertain. Germline CDR1 LNHDA, CDR2 SQIVND (reference sequence). V was shortened by 5 bases and J by 2 bases, with 7 bases between the two germline ends. The CDR3 length is 13 residues. The CDR3 coding sequence is TGTGCCAGTAGTCCCCTTCGCAATCAGCCCCAGCATTTT. It yields the protein CASSPLRNQPQHF.

The chain is built from TRBV29-1 and TRBJ1-4, with 9 nucleotides matching TRBD1. The V gene end was trimmed by 6 bases and the J gene end by 3 bases; junction bases not matched to a gene: 5. Germline CDR1 and CDR2: SQVTM and ANQGSEA. The CDR3 totals 14 residues. CDR3 sequence: CSVVDRGANEKLFF. The CDR3 nucleotides are TGCAGCGTCGTCGACAGGGGGGCTAATGAAAAACTGTTTTTT.

This clonotype was recorded at least ten times. The chain combines TRBV4-1 with TRBJ1-5, with D possibly matching TRBD1 (5 bases). This CDR3 region has 16 residues. V dropped 4 bases and J dropped 0 bases, with 13 bases sitting between them. Germline CDR1 is MGHRA and CDR2 is YSYEKL. The CDR3 sequence: CASSPGGDHSNQPQHF. The CDR3 DNA reads as TGCGCCAGCAGCCCTGGAGGGGATCATAGCAATCAGCCCCAGCATTTT.

This clonotype has at least ten counts. This chain uses TRBV25-1 with TRBJ1-3, with D unclear. This CDR3 contains 13 residues. Germline loops: CDR1 MGHDK, CDR2 SYGVNS. V was trimmed by 4 bases and J by 3 bases, leaving 7 bases between them. The CDR3 region is CASSVYGGNTIYF. CDR3 nucleotides: TGTGCCAGCAGTGTATACGGTGGAAACACCATATATTTT.

This clonotype was detected many times. The chain recombines TRBV20-1 with TRBJ2-3; 7 nucleotides match TRBD1. The CDR3 sequence is 15 residues long. Germline loops: CDR1 DFQATT, CDR2 SNEGSKA (reference sequence). Trimming took 6 bases from V and 7 from J; bases not matched to a gene: 16. CDR3 sequence: CSAPSTGPEPYTQYF. CDR3 DNA: TGCAGTGCCCCCTCGACAGGGCCCGAACCTTATACGCAGTATTTT.

This clonotype was recorded at least ten times. The chain uses TRBV5-1 and TRBJ1-1; D is undetermined. This CDR3 is 14 amino acids long. From germline, CDR1 is SGHRS and CDR2 YFSETQ. Trimming pared 2 bases from V and 4 bases from J, leaving 12 bases between. The CDR3 protein is CASSFTKASTEAFF. CDR3 in DNA: TGCGCCAGCAGCTTTACGAAGGCGTCCACTGAAGCTTTCTTT. Full variable domain (remainder filled in from reference TRBV5-1 and TRBJ1-1): KAGVTQTPRYLIKTRGQQVTLSCSPISGHRSVSWYQQTPGQGLQFLFEYFSETQRNKGNFPGRFSGRQFSNSRSEMNVSTLELGDSALYLCASSFTKASTEAFFGQGTRLTVV.

This clonotype was counted ten times or more. The chain is built from TRBV5-1 and TRBJ2-1, with 7 bases identical to TRBD2. V lost 5 bases, J lost 5 bases, and 4 bases stayed unmatched. The germline V gene encodes CDR1 SGHRS and CDR2 YFSETQ. The CDR3 is 13 residues long. This CDR3 reads CASSWSGNNEQFF. DNA of the CDR3: TGCGCCAGCAGTTGGAGCGGGAACAATGAGCAGTTCTTC.

This clonotype has at least ten counts. V and J are TRBV4-1 and TRBJ1-2; D remains unclear. The germline V gene has CDR1 MGHRA and CDR2 YSYEKL. The CDR3 loop spans 14 amino acids. V was cut by 0 bases and J by 5 bases, with 10 bases left in between. The CDR3 loop is CASSQEVRLYGYTF. The CDR3 DNA reads as TGCGCCAGCAGCCAAGAGGTACGACTTTATGGCTACACCTTC.

At least ten counts were recorded for this clonotype. The rearrangement joins TRBV24-1 to TRBJ2-2; D is unresolved. Looked up from germline, CDR1 is KGHDR and CDR2 is SFDVKD. This CDR3 has 12 residues. V was shortened by 0 bases and J by 5 bases, with 0 bases between the two germline ends. The CDR3: CATSDLTGELFF. Here the CDR3 DNA reads TGTGCCACCAGTGATTTGACCGGGGAGCTGTTTTTT.

Ten or more counts support this clonotype. J is TRBJ1-3 and V is TRBV5-1; D gene unclear. The CDR3 contains 14 residues. Trimming left V 0 bases short and J 0 bases short, with 4 bases between. Germline CDR1 and CDR2: SGHRS and YFSETQ. CDR3 bases: TGCGCCAGCAGCTTGGACAGCTCTGGAAACACCATATATTTT. Its translation: CASSLDSSGNTIYF. The whole variable domain, remainder taken from reference TRBV5-1 and TRBJ1-3, is KAGVTQTPRYLIKTRGQQVTLSCSPISGHRSVSWYQQTPGQGLQFLFEYFSETQRNKGNFPGRFSGRQFSNSRSEMNVSTLELGDSALYLCASSLDSSGNTIYFGEGSWLTVV.

This clonotype was counted many times. This chain connects TRBV6-1 to TRBJ1-1, with D possibly matching TRBD1 (5 bases). The germline V gene encodes CDR1 MNHNS and CDR2 SASEGT. CDR3 size: 11 residues. Trimming took 10 bases from V and 6 from J, leaving 12 bases between them. This CDR3 reads CAIWGVSEAFF. DNA of the CDR3: TGTGCCATCTGGGGGGTGTCTGAAGCTTTCTTT.

This clonotype came up many times. V usage is TRBV4-2 and J usage is TRBJ2-5; no clear D gene. The germline gives CDR1 LGHNA, CDR2 YNFKEQ. Deletions cut 1 base from V and 2 bases from J, with 5 bases between. The CDR3 loop spans 13 amino acids. The CDR3 loop is CASSQGGQETQYF. The CDR3 bases are TGTGCCAGCAGCCAAGGCGGTCAAGAGACCCAGTACTTC.